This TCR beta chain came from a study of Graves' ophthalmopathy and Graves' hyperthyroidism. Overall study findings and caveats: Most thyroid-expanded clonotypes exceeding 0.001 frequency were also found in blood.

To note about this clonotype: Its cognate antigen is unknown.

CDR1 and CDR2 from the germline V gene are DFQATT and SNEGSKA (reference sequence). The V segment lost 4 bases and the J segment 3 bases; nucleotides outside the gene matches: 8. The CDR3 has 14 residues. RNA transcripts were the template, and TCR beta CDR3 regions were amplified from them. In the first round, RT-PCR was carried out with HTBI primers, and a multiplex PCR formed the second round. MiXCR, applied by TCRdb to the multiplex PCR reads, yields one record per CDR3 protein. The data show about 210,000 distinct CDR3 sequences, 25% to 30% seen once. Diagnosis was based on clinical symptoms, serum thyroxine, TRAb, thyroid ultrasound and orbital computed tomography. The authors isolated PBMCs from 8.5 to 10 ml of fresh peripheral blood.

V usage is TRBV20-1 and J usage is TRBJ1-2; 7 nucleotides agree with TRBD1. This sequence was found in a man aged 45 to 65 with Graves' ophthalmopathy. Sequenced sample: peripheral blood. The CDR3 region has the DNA TGCAGTGCTAATCCGCTAGGGGGCGACTATGGCTACACCTTC. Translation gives CSANPLGGDYGYTF.